The 24 T cell receptor beta chains below all came from one sample that was sequenced in a study of shared clonotypes between healthy human individuals. Profiling relied on immunoSEQ multiplex PCR, and the TCRdb table lists in-frame clones only, not all of them. The table has roughly 2 million clones, around 95% seen once. Sequenced material: naive CD4+ T cells sorted from blood. Stated subset: CD45RA+ positively selected. These receptors originate from a man younger than 30 in good health.

The V and J genes are TRBV7-2 and TRBJ2-6, with a tentative D call TRBD2 (6 bases). Trimming took off 7 bases at V and 2 bases at J, with 18 bases between the two ends. The length of the CDR3 is 17 residues. The germline V gene encodes CDR1 SGHTA and CDR2 FQGNSA. As DNA, the CDR3 is TGTGCCAGCACCTGGAGCGGGTATCACGCTGGGGCCAACGTCCTGACTTTC. This translates into CASTWSGYHAGANVLTF.

Remarks on this clone: The same CDR3 also results from other DNA sequences found in this sample. The chain links TRBV9 to TRBJ2-5; unclear D gene. Germline loops: CDR1 SGDLS, CDR2 YYNGEE. Trimming left V 0 bases short and J 2 bases short, with 8 bases between. The CDR3 spans 14 residues. For the CDR3, the DNA is TGTGCCAGCAGCGTAGGTTTAGCACAAGAGACCCAGTACTTC. It codes for CASSVGLAQETQYF.

The V gene is TRBV25-1, the J gene TRBJ2-5, with D possibly being TRBD2 (6 bases). Trimming removed 3 bases at V and 5 bases at J, with 19 bases between. The V gene's germline CDR1 is MGHDK and CDR2 SYGVNS. This CDR3 region has 16 residues. In nucleotides, the CDR3 is TGTGCCAGCAGTGACGTAGGAGGGGCTGGCTGGGAGACCCAGTACTTC. Its protein is CASSDVGGAGWETQYF. The whole variable domain, filled in from reference TRBV25-1 and TRBJ2-5, reads EADIYQTPRYLVIGTGKKITLECSQTMGHDKMYWYQQDPGMELHLIHYSYGVNSTEKGDLSSESTVSRIRTEHFPLTLESARPSHTSQYLCASSDVGGAGWETQYFGPGTRLLVL.

Details on this clone: Other nucleotide sequences in the sample specify the same CDR3. The genes are TRBV19 and TRBJ1-6; D is undetermined. The germline V gene encodes CDR1 LNHDA and CDR2 SQIVND (reference sequence). The CDR3 spans 14 residues. The V gene lost 1 base and the J gene lost 6 bases, with 7 bases spanning the gap. The CDR3 sequence: CASSIAGINSPLHF. Written as DNA, the CDR3 is TGTGCCAGTAGTATAGCAGGCATTAATTCACCCCTCCACTTT.

This chain connects TRBV11-2 to TRBJ2-4, with 11 bases fitting TRBD1. The length of the CDR3 is 15 residues. The V gene end was trimmed by 5 bases and the J gene end by 6 bases; junction bases not matched to a gene: 6. Germline CDR1 and CDR2: SGHAT and FQNNGV. CDR3 nucleotide sequence: TGTGCCAGCAGCCAGACCGGGACAGGGGGAAACATTCAGTACTTC. This gives the protein CASSQTGTGGNIQYF.

The chain recombines TRBV7-3 with TRBJ2-2; the match to TRBD2 covers 8 bases. Germline V CDR1 and CDR2: SGHTA, FQGTGA. The trim removed 2 bases at V and 3 bases at J, leaving 8 bases unmatched. This CDR3 contains 17 residues. The CDR3 spells CASSLRAGGPYTGELFF. CDR3 coding DNA: TGTGCCAGCAGCTTACGTGCGGGGGGACCCTACACCGGGGAGCTGTTTTTT. Full variable domain (rest looked up from reference TRBV7-3 and TRBJ2-2): GAGVSQTPSNKVTEKGKYVELRCDPISGHTALYWYRQSLGQGPEFLIYFQGTGAADDSGLPNDRFFAVRPEGSVSTLKIQRTERGDSAVYLCASSLRAGGPYTGELFFGEGSRLTVL.

The V gene is TRBV29-1, the J gene TRBJ2-3, with no clear D. The CDR3 is made up of 12 amino acids. The germline V gene encodes CDR1 SQVTM and CDR2 ANQGSEA. V shed 4 bases and J shed 4 bases, with 9 bases lying between them. The CDR3 DNA follows: TGCAGCGTTGTTTCCTCGTCAGATACGCAGTATTTT. This encodes CSVVSSSDTQYF.

The chain recombines TRBV7-9 with TRBJ1-4, with TRBD1 identical over 8 bases. V was clipped by 5 bases and J by 7 bases; unmatched bases: 9. Germline values: CDR1 SEHNR, CDR2 FQNEAQ (reference sequence). This CDR3 has 15 amino acids. The CDR3, as DNA: TGTGCCAGCAGCGCAGGACAGGGTGATACTGAAAAACTGTTTTTT. Encoded protein: CASSAGQGDTEKLFF.

V and J are TRBV7-2 and TRBJ1-2, with 7 bases fitting TRBD1. V was clipped by 5 bases and J by 7 bases; unmatched bases: 7. CDR1 and CDR2 from the germline V gene are SGHTA and FQGNSA. The CDR3 length is 13 residues. The CDR3 DNA reads TGTGCCAGCAGCCCAGGGGGGAAGGGTGGCTACACCTTC. Protein: CASSPGGKGGYTF.

V and J are TRBV9 and TRBJ2-3; possibly TRBD1 or TRBD2 for D (5 bases each). The V gene lost 1 base and the J gene lost 1 base, with 13 bases spanning the gap. There are 16 residues in the CDR3. Germline CDR1 reads SGDLS; CDR2 reads YYNGEE. The CDR3: CASSVIGAVGTDTQYF. For the CDR3, the DNA is TGTGCCAGCAGCGTAATCGGGGCGGTCGGCACAGATACGCAGTATTTT.

The chain couples TRBV10-1 to TRBJ2-1; 7 nucleotides line up with TRBD2. Germline V gives CDR1 WNHNN, CDR2 SYGVQD (reference sequence). The junction had 9 bases not matched to a gene; V was cut back by 5 bases and J by 8 bases. The CDR3 sequence is 14 residues long. In DNA form, the CDR3 reads TGCGCCAGCAGTCGGACTAGTTATCCCCATGAGCAGTTCTTC. It translates to CASSRTSYPHEQFF.

The V call is TRBV19, the J call TRBJ1-2; no clear D. The V gene's germline CDR1 is LNHDA and CDR2 SQIVND (reference sequence). The CDR3 contains 14 residues. V lost 4 bases, J lost 4 bases, and 13 bases lay in between. CDR3 in amino acids: CASSKEPSPYGYTF. The CDR3 nucleotides are TGTGCCAGTAGTAAGGAACCATCCCCCTATGGCTACACCTTC.

Comments on this clone: The sample holds other DNA sequences that translate to the same CDR3. The rearrangement links TRBV5-1 to TRBJ2-7; D may match TRBD1 or TRBD2 (5 bases each). Germline values: CDR1 SGHRS, CDR2 YFSETQ. CDR3 length: 14 amino acids. Trimming stripped 0 bases from V and 2 bases from J, with 9 bases between. CDR3 coding DNA: TGCGCCAGCAGCTTGGAAGAGGGGCCCTACGAGCAGTACTTC. It yields the protein CASSLEEGPYEQYF.

The CDR3 DNA is TGTGCCAGCAGCGTAGAGGGATCGGGACAGCCCCAGCATTTT. This translates into CASSVEGSGQPQHF. V and J are TRBV9 and TRBJ1-5; D gene unclear. Trimming left V 0 bases short and J 7 bases short, with 11 bases between. The CDR3 is made up of 14 amino acids. Looked up from germline, CDR1 is SGDLS and CDR2 is YYNGEE.

This chain links TRBV6-5 with TRBJ1-1; D may be TRBD1 (5 bases). Germline V gene lookup returns CDR1 MNHEY and CDR2 SVGAGI. The CDR3 contains 11 residues. Deletions cut 8 bases from V and 8 bases from J, with 12 bases between. The CDR3 DNA is TGTGCCAGCGTGAGGGGAGGAGAAGCTTTCTTT. This gives the protein CASVRGGEAFF.

Comments on this clone: This specimen includes other DNA sequences encoding the same CDR3. The chain uses TRBV5-1 and TRBJ2-3; 11 nucleotides match TRBD2. Germline V CDR1 and CDR2: SGHRS, YFSETQ. CDR3 length equals 16 residues. Unmatched junction bases numbered 6, after V lost 3 bases and J lost 3 bases. The CDR3 here is CASSSLAGGRTDTQYF. The CDR3 nucleotides are TGCGCCAGCAGCTCCCTAGCGGGGGGCAGGACAGATACGCAGTATTTT.

The V gene is TRBV7-2, the J gene TRBJ2-5, with TRBD1 matching over 9 bases. The ends lost 3 bases at V and 4 bases at J; junction bases unmatched: 3. CDR1 and CDR2 from the germline V gene are SGHTA and FQGNSA. CDR3 length equals 14 residues. The CDR3, as DNA: TGTGCCAGCAGCTTGGACAGGGGAGCAGAGACCCAGTACTTC. As protein: CASSLDRGAETQYF.

The chain uses TRBV4-1 and TRBJ1-1, with a possible D match to TRBD1 (6 bases). The CDR3 is 16 amino acids. Trimming cost V 4 bases and J 8 bases, with 23 bases left between them. Germline assignment: CDR1 MGHRA and CDR2 YSYEKL. The DNA of the CDR3 is TGCGCCAGCAGCCCATCCTCCATTCCGACAGGAGTGGAAGCTTTCTTT. Its translation: CASSPSSIPTGVEAFF.

This sequence joins TRBV5-6 and TRBJ1-2; D remains ambiguous. V was trimmed by 4 bases and J by 3 bases, leaving 16 bases between them. There are 15 residues in the CDR3. The germline V gene encodes CDR1 SGHDT and CDR2 YYEEEE. CDR3 sequence (DNA): TGTGCCAGCAGCCGAGGACCGCCACCGGACTATGGCTACACCTTC. Amino acid sequence: CASSRGPPPDYGYTF.

The V call is TRBV19, the J call TRBJ1-1; D not certain. From germline, CDR1 is LNHDA and CDR2 SQIVND (reference sequence). V was pared by 9 bases and J by 2 bases, with 22 bases between. CDR3 length equals 16 residues. The CDR3 DNA sequence: TGTGCCAGCATCAAAATTCAGTCTTGGGGAAACACTGAAGCTTTCTTT. Protein product: CASIKIQSWGNTEAFF.

The gene calls are TRBV30 and TRBJ1-5, with D possibly matching TRBD1 (5 bases). V lost 2 bases and J lost 0, with 11 bases in between. The CDR3 spans 15 residues. CDR1 and CDR2 from the germline V gene are GTSNPN and SVGIG (reference sequence). The CDR3 loop is CAWSYGGNSNQPQHF. The CDR3 region has the DNA TGTGCCTGGAGTTACGGGGGGAATAGCAATCAGCCCCAGCATTTT.

In this sample, this clone turned up once. The J gene is TRBJ1-2, the V gene TRBV4-3; no firm D call. CDR1 and CDR2 (germline): LGHNA, YSLEER. V was clipped by 0 bases and J by 2 bases, with 4 bases between them. The CDR3 has 13 amino acids. The CDR3 region is CASSQEGNYGYTF. The DNA of the CDR3 is TGCGCCAGCAGCCAAGAGGGGAACTATGGCTACACCTTC.

The rearrangement uses TRBV28 and TRBJ1-5, with 12 bases that match TRBD1. V shed 3 bases and J 1 base; nucleotides not matched to a gene: 4. Germline V gene lookup returns CDR1 MDHEN and CDR2 SYDVKM. The CDR3 consists of 17 residues. The CDR3 nucleotides read TGTGCCAGCAGTTTCGGGACAGGGGGCTTCAGCAATCAGCCCCAGCATTTT. Protein sequence: CASSFGTGGFSNQPQHF.

The chain combines TRBV7-9 with TRBJ1-2; no reliable D call. V was shortened by 2 bases and J by 6 bases, with 19 bases between the two germline ends. The CDR3 is 16 amino acids. The germline gives CDR1 SEHNR, CDR2 FQNEAQ (reference sequence). For the CDR3, the DNA is TGTGCCAGCAGCTTAAACCCCACCCCGGGGAAGAATGGCTACACCTTC. Translated: CASSLNPTPGKNGYTF.